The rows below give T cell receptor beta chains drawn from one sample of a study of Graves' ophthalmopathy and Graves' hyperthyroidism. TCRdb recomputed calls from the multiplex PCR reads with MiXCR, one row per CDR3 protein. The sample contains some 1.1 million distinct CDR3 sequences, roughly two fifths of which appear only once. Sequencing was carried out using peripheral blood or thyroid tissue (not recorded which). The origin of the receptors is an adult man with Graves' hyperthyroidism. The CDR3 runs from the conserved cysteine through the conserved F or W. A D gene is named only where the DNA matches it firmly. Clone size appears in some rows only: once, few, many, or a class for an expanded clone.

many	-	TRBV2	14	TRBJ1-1	TGTGCCAGCAGGGATCCGGGACTCGACACTGAAGCTTTCTTT	CASRDPGLDTEAFF
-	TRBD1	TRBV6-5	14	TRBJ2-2	TGTGCCAGCCATAATGAGGGGGCGTTCGGGGAGCTGTTTTTT	CASHNEGAFGELFF
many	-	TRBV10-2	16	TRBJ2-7	TGCGCCAGCAGGGACCCCGCCGCGGGACACTCCTACGAGCAGTACTTC	CASRDPAAGHSYEQYF
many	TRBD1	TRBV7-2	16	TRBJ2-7	TGTGCCAGCAGCTTAGTAGGTCAGGGGGCTAACTACGAGCAGTACTTC	CASSLVGQGANYEQYF
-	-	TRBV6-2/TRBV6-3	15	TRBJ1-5	TGTGCCAGCGAGGGGTCGAACCAACCTAATCAGCCCCAGCATTTT	CASEGSNQPNQPQHF
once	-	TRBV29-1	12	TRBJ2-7	TGCAGCGTTAAGCCTGGGGACTACGAGCAGTACTTC	CSVKPGDYEQYF
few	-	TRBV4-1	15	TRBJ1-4	TGCGCCAGCAGCCAGGGGACGCCCCCTCTGGGAGAACTGTTTTTT	CASSQGTPPLGELFF
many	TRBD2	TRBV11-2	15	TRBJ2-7	TGTGCCAGCAGCTATGCGGGAGGGCTACCCAACGAGCAGTACTTC	CASSYAGGLPNEQYF
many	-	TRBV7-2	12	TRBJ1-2	TGTGCCAGCAGCTTGGAATTGGGACCCAAGACCTTC	CASSLELGPKTF
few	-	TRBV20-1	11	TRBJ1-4	TGCAGTGCTAGAGCCTATGAAAAACTGTTTTTT	CSARAYEKLFF
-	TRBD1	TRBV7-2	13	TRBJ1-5	TGTGCCAGCGCAAGACAGGGGAACCAGCCCCAGCATTTT	CASARQGNQPQHF
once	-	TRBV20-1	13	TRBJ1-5	TGCAGTGCTAGATCGACGGGCAATCAGCCCCAGCATTTT	CSARSTGNQPQHF
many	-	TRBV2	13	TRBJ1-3	TGTGCCAGCAAGCAGAACTCTGGAAACACCATATATTTT	CASKQNSGNTIYF
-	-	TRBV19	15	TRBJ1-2	TGTGCCAGTACCCCTACCGGGTCGGGGAACTATGGCTACACCTTC	CASTPTGSGNYGYTF
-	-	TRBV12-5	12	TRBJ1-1	TGTGCTAGTGGTTTGGGGTACACTGAAGCTTTCTTT	CASGLGYTEAFF
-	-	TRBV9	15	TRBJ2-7	TGTGCCAGCAGCGCAAAACGGGATGACTCCTACGAGCAGTACTTC	CASSAKRDDSYEQYF
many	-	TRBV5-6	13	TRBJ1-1	TGTGCCAGCAGCTTGGATGACGGGACTGAAGCTTTCTTT	CASSLDDGTEAFF
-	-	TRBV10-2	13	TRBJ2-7	TGCGCCAGCAGTGCCCTGACAGGACCCGAGCAGTACTTC	CASSALTGPEQYF
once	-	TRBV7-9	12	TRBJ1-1	TGTGCCAGCAGCTTCCCCAGGGGTGAAGCTTTCTTT	CASSFPRGEAFF
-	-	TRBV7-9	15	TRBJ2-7	TGTGCCAGCAGCTTTTCTTCGACAGGCCCCTACGAGCAGTACTTC	CASSFSSTGPYEQYF
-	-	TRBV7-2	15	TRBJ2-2	TGTGCCAGCAGCCCGCAGGGGGGTAACACCGGGGAGCTGTTTTTT	CASSPQGGNTGELFF
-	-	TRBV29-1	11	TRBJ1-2	TGCAGCGTTCGTGAGAGTCATGGCTACACCTTC	CSVRESHGYTF
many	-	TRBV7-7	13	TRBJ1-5	TGTGCCAGCAGCTTTAGCCCCAATCAGCCCCAGCATTTT	CASSFSPNQPQHF
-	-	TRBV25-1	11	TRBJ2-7	TGTGCCAGCAGGACTCCCTACGAGCAGTACTTC	CASRTPYEQYF
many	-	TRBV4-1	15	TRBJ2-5	TGCGCCAGCAGCCGGTTCGTGGACGGAAAAGAGACCCAGTACTTC	CASSRFVDGKETQYF
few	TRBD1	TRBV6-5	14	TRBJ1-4	TGTGCCAGCAGACCGGGACAGGGGTATGAAAAACTGTTTTTT	CASRPGQGYEKLFF
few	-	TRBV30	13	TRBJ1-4	TGTGCCTGGAGTGGCTCTACTAATGAAAAACTGTTTTTT	CAWSGSTNEKLFF
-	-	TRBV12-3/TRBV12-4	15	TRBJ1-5	TGTGCCAGCAGTTTCAGTTCCGGAAGGGAAGGACCCCAGCATTTT	CASSFSSGREGPQHF
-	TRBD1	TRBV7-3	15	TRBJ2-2	TGTGCCAGCAGCGAGGCGGCAGGGGGCCCCGGGGAGCTGTTTTTT	CASSEAAGGPGELFF
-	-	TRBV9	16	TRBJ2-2	TGTGCCAGCAGCGTAGGCTCAGGGGTGCACACCGGGGAGCTGTTTTTT	CASSVGSGVHTGELFF
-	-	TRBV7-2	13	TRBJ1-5	TGTGCCAGCACCCTTCGTTTGGGTCAGCCCCAGCATTTT	CASTLRLGQPQHF
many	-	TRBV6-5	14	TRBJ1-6	TGTGCCAGCACCCGGACAAGTTATAATTCACCCCTCCACTTT	CASTRTSYNSPLHF
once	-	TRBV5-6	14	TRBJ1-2	TGCGCCAGCAGCTTGGCTCGGACCCCGAATGGCTACACCTTC	CASSLARTPNGYTF
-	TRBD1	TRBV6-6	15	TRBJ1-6	TGTGCCAGCAGGTCGGGACAGGGGGGGAATTCACCCCTCCACTTT	CASRSGQGGNSPLHF
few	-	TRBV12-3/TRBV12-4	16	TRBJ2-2	TGTGCCAGCGGGAGCGAGGCCTCCGGGCCCACCGGGGAGCTGTTTTTT	CASGSEASGPTGELFF
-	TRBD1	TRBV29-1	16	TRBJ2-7	TGCAGCGTCCCCGCCGTTACAGGACAGGGGGCTTACGAGCAGTACTTC	CSVPAVTGQGAYEQYF
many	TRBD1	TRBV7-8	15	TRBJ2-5	TGTGCCAGCAGCTTATGGGACAGGGTGAGGGAGACCCAGTACTTC	CASSLWDRVRETQYF
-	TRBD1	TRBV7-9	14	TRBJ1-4	TGTGCCAGCAGTCCACCGGGACAGAATGAAAAACTGTTTTTT	CASSPPGQNEKLFF
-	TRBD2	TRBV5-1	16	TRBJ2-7	TGCGCCAGCAGCTTGTTAAGCGGGAGGGCCTCAGGAGAGCAGTACTTC	CASSLLSGRASGEQYF
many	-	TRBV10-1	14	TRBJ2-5	TGCGCCAGCAGTGAGTCCGGGGCCCCCGAGACCCAGTACTTC	CASSESGAPETQYF
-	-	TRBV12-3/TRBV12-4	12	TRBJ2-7	TGTGCCAGCAGTTTACGGCCGAACGAGCAGTACTTC	CASSLRPNEQYF
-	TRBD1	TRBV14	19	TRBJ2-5	TGTGCCAGCAGACCATCGGGACAGGGGGTGCGGCGGTGCCAAGAGACCCAGTACTTC	CASRPSGQGVRRCQETQYF
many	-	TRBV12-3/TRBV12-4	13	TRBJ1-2	TGTGCCAGCGCAGGGGAGATTAACTATGGCTACACCTTC	CASAGEINYGYTF
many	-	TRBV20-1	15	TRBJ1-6	TGCAGTGCTAGAGACGGGGGGGGCCGTTCGGTGGCCCTCCACTTT	CSARDGGGRSVALHF
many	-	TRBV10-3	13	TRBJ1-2	TGTGCCACGGAAACCGATGTAGGCTATGGCTACACCTTC	CATETDVGYGYTF
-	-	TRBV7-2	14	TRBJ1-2	TGTGCCAGCAGCTTAGCCTACTCTAACTATGGCTACACCTTC	CASSLAYSNYGYTF
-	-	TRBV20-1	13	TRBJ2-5	TGCAGTGCCCCAAACCTGGGGCAAGAGACCCAGTACTTC	CSAPNLGQETQYF
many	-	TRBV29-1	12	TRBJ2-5	TGCAGCGTTGCTGAGACCCAAGAGACCCAGTACTTC	CSVAETQETQYF
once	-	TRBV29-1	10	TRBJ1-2	TGCAGCGGTGGGGCGCGGGGCTACACCTTC	CSGGARGYTF
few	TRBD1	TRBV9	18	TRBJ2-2	TGTGCCAGCAGCGTAGTTGACAGGGGGCTGGTGGGCACCGGGGAGCTGTTTTTT	CASSVVDRGLVGTGELFF
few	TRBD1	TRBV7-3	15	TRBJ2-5	TGTGCCAGCAGCTCCTCCGGTCGACAGGGGAATGAGCAGTACTTC	CASSSSGRQGNEQYF
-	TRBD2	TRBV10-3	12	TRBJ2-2	TGTGCCACCAGCGGGAACGCCGGGGAGCTGTTTTTT	CATSGNAGELFF
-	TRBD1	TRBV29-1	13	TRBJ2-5	TGCAGCGTCGCCGGGACAGAACAAGAGACCCAGTACTTC	CSVAGTEQETQYF
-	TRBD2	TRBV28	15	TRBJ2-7	TGTGCCAGCAGTTCGTTAGCGGGATACCACTACGAGCAGTACTTC	CASSSLAGYHYEQYF
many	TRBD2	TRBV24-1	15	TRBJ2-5	TGTGCCACCAGTGAGGGGGGGACTGGAAAAGAGACCCAGTACTTC	CATSEGGTGKETQYF